The clone carrying this T cell receptor beta chain was seen a handful of times. The antigen remains undetermined. 5'RACE with constant-segment primers yielded barcoded, UMI-tagged TCR alpha and TCR beta cDNA libraries. TCRdb re-called the 5' RACE reads with MiXCR, one entry per CDR3 protein. The data show 350,000 to 500,000 distinct CDR3 sequences, about a sixth seen once. This sample is part of a study of T-cell memory formation after mild COVID-19. As for the study in general: Each donor largely had its own TCR clusters.

The junction had 8 bases not matched to a gene; V was cut back by 5 bases and J by 4 bases. The CDR3 length is 15 residues. Germline-derived CDR1 and CDR2 are KGHSH and LQKENI. Study-wide points: The main location of contracting CD4+ clones was CM and EM, and that of contracting CD8+ clones was EMRA. The authors did not confirm SARS-CoV-2 specificity of second-wave clones peaking day 37.

Specimen: PBMCs or a T cell subset sorted from them (not recorded which). This sequence joins TRBV18 and TRBJ1-3, with 7 bases lining up with TRBD1. The receptor was derived from a man aged 18 to 29 who had mild COVID-19 (a few samples of this study predate the infection). Cell type and time point are not known. The DNA of the CDR3 is TGTGCCAGCTCATCGATCGGACAGGTCGGAAACACCATATATTTT. It specifies CASSSIGQVGNTIYF.